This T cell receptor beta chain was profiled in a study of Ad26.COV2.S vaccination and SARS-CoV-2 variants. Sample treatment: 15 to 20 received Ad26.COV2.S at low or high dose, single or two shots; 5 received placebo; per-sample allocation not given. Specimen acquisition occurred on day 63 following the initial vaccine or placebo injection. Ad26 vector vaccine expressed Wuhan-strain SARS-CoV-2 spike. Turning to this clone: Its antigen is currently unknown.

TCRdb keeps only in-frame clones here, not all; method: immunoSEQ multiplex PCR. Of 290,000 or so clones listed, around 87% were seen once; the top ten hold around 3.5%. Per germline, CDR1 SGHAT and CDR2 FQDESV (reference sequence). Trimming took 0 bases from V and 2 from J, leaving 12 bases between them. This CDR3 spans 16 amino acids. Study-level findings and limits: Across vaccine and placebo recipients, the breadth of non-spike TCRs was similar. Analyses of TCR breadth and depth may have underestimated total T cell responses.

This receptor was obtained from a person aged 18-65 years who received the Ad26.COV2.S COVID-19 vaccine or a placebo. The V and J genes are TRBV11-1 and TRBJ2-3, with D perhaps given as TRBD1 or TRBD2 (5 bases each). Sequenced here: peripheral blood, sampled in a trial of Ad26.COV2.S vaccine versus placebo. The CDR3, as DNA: TGTGCCAGCAGCTTAGCCCGGGACCCCGTCACAGATACGCAGTATTTT. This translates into CASSLARDPVTDTQYF.